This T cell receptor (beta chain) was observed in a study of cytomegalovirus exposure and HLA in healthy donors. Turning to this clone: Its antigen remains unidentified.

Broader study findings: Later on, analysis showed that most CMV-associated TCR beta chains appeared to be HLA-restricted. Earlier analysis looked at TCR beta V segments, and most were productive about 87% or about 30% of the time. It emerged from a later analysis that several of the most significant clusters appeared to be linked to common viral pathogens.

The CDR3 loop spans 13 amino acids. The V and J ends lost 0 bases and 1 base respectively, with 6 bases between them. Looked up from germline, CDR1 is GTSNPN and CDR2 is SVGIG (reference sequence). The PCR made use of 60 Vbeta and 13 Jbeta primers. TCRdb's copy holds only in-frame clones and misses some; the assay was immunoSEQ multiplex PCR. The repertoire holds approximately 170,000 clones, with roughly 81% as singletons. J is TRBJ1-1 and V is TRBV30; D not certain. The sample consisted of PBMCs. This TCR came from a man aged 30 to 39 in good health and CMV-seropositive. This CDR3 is CAWSVYRNTEAFF. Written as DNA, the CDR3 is TGTGCCTGGAGTGTATACAGGAACACTGAAGCTTTCTTT.